The sequence of this TCR beta chain was determined in a study of shared T cell receptors in the human thymus. There are 14 residues in the CDR3. Trimming left V 2 bases short and J 1 base short, with 8 bases between. Germline CDR1 and CDR2: SGHRS and YFSETQ. This clone was seen a handful of times. Sequenced by immunoSEQ multiplex PCR; TCRdb stores in-frame clones only, minus some. Among hundreds of thousands of clones listed, around 89% were seen once. These data also formed part of another study, on human thymus T cells. In that study: It was from resections taken during corrective heart surgery that the thymus tissue came. Repertoires from thymus and blood appeared to show biased V and J gene usage. Unrelated individuals had highly overlapping thymic repertoires, as reported in related research.

The chain combines TRBV5-1 with TRBJ2-3, with D maybe TRBD1 (6 bases). The sequencing sample was made of thymocytes. The origin of this receptor is a boy younger than two with a congenital heart defect. CDR3 sequence reads: CASSFRQGTDTQYF. The CDR3 nucleotides are TGCGCCAGCAGCTTCCGACAGGGCACAGATACGCAGTATTTT.